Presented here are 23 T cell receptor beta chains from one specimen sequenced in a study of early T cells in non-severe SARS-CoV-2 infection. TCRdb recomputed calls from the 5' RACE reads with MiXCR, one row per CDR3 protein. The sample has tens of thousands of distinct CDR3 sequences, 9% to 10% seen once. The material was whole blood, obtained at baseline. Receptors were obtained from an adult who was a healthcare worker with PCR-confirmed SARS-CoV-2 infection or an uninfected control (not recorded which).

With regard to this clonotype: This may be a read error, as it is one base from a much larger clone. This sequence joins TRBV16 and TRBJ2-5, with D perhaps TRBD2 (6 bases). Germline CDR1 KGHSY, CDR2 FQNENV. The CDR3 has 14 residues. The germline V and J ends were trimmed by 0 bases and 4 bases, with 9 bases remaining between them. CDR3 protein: CASSQSGLTETQYF. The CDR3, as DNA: TGTGCCAGCAGCCAATCGGGACTCACAGAGACCCAGTACTTC.

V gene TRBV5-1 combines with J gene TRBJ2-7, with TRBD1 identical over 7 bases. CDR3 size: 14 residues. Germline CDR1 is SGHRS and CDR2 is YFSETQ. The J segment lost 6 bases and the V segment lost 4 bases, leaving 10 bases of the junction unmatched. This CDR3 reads CASSPFRTGGEQYF. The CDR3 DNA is TGCGCCAGCAGCCCTTTTAGGACAGGCGGCGAGCAGTACTTC.

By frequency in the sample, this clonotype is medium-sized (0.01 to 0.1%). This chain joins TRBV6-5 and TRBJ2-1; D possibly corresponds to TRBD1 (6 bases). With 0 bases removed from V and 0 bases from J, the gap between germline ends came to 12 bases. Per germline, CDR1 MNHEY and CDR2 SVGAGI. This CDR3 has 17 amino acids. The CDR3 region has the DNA TGTGCCAGCAGTTACTCACAGGGTCTAAGCTCCTACAATGAGCAGTTCTTC. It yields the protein CASSYSQGLSSYNEQFF.

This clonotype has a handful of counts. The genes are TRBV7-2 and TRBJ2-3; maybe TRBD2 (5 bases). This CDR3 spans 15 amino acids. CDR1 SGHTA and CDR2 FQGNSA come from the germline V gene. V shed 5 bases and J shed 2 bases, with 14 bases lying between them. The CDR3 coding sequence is TGTGCCAGCAGCCTGGGCGCGGGTTTCACAGATACGCAGTATTTT. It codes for CASSLGAGFTDTQYF.

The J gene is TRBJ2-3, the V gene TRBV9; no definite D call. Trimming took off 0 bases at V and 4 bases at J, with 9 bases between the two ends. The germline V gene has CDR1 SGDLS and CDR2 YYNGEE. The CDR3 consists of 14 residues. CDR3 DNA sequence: TGTGCCAGCAGCGTAGTCTCGCAGGCAGATACGCAGTATTTT. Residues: CASSVVSQADTQYF.

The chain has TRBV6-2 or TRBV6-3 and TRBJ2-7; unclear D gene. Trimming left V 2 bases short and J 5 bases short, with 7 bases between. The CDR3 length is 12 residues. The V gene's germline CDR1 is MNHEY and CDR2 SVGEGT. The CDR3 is CASSYTSDEQYF. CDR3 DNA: TGTGCCAGCAGTTACACCTCGGACGAGCAGTACTTC.

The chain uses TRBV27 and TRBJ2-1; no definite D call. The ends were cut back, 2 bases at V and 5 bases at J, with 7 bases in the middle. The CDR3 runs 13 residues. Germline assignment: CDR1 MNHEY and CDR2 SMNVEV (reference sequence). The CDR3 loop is CASSLGRNNEQFF. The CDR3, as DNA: TGTGCCAGCAGTTTAGGCAGAAACAATGAGCAGTTCTTC.

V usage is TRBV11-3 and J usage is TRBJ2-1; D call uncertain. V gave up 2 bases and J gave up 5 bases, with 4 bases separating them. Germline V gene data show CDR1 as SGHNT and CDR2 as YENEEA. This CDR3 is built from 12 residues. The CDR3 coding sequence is TGTGCCAGCAGCTTAATGAACAATGAGCAGTTCTTC. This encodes CASSLMNNEQFF.

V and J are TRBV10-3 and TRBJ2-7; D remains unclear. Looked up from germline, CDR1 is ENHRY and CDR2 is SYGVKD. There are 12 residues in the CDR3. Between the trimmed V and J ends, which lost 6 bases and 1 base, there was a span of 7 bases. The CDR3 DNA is TGTGCCATCAGGCCAGAATCCTACGAGCAGTACTTC. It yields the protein CAIRPESYEQYF.

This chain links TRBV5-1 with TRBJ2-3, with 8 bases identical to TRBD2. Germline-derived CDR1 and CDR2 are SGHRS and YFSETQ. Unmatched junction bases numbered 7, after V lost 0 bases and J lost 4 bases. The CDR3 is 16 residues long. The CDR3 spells CASSLGSTGGPDTQYF. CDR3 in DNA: TGCGCCAGCAGCTTGGGGTCCACGGGAGGGCCAGATACGCAGTATTTT.

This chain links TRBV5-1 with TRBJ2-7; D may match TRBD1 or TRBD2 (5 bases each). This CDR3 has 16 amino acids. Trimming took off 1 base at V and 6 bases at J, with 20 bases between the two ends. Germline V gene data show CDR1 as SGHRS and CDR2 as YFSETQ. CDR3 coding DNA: TGCGCCAGCAGCTTGTCGGTTCGGGACGGATCAGGCGAGCAGTACTTC. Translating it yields CASSLSVRDGSGEQYF.

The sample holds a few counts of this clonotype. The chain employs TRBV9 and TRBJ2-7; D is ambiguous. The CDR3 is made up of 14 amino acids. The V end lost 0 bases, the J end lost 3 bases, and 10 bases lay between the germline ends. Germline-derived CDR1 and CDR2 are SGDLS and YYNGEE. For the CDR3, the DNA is TGTGCCAGCAGCGTAGCTGCGTCGGGCTACGAGCAGTACTTC. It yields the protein CASSVAASGYEQYF.

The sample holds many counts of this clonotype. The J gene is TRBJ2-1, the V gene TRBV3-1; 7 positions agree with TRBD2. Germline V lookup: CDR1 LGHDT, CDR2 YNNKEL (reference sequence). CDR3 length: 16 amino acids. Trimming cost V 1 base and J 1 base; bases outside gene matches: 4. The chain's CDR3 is CASSQAASGSYNEQFF. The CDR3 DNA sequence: TGTGCCAGCAGCCAAGCGGCTAGCGGATCCTACAATGAGCAGTTCTTC.

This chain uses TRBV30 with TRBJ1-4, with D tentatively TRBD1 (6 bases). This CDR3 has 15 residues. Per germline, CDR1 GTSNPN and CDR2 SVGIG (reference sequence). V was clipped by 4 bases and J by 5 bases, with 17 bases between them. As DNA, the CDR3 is TGTGCCTGGATGGGGATCCGGGACAACAATGAAAAACTGTTTTTT. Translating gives CAWMGIRDNNEKLFF.

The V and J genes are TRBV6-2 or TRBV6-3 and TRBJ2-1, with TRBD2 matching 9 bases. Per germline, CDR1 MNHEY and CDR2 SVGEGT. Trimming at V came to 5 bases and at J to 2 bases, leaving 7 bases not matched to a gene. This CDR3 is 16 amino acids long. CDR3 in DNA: TGTGCCAGCAGTCCCTCTAGCGGGGCTACCTACAATGAGCAGTTCTTC. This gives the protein CASSPSSGATYNEQFF.

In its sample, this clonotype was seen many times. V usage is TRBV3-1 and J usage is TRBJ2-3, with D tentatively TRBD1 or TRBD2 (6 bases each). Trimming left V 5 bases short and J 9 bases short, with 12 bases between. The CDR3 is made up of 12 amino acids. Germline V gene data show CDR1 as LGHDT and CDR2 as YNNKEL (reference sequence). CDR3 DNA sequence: TGTGCCAGCAGCAGGGGGGCGGTAACGCAGTATTTT. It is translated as CASSRGAVTQYF.

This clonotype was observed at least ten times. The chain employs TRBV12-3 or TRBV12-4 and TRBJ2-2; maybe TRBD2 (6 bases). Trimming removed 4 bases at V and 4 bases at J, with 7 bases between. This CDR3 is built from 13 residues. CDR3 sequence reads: CASSSRGTGELFF. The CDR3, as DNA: TGTGCCAGCAGTTCGCGGGGCACCGGGGAGCTGTTTTTT.

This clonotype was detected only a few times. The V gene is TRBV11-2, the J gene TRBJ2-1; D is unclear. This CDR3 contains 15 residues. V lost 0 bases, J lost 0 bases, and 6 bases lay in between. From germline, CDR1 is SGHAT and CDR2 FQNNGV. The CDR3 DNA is TGTGCCAGCAGCTTAGACAGGTTCTCCTACAATGAGCAGTTCTTC. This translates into CASSLDRFSYNEQFF.

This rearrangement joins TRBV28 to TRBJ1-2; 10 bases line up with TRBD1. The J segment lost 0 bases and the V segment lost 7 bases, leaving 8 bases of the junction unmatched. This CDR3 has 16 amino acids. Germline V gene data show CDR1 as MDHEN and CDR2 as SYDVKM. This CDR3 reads CASIGTGDYPNYGYTF. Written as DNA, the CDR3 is TGTGCCAGCATCGGGACAGGGGACTACCCTAACTATGGCTACACCTTC.

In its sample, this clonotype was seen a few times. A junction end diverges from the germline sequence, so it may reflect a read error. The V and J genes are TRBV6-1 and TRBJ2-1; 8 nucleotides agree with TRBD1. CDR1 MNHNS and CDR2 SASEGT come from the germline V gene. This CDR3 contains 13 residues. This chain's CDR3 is CASSEVLDRVNVF. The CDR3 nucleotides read TGTGCCAGCAGTGAAGTCCTGGACAGGGTTAATGTCTTC.

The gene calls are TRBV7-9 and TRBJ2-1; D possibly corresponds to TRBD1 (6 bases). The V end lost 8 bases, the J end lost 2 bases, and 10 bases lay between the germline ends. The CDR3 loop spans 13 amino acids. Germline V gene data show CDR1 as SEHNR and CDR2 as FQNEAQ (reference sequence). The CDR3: CASEQGPYNEQFF. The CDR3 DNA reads TGTGCCAGCGAACAGGGCCCCTACAATGAGCAGTTCTTC.

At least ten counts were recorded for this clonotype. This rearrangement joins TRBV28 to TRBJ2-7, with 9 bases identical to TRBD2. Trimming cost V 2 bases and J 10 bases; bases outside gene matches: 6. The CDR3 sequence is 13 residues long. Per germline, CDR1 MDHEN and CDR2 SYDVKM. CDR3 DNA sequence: TGTGCCAGCAGTTTAGAGCGGGGGGTTCCTCAGTACTTC. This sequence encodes CASSLERGVPQYF.

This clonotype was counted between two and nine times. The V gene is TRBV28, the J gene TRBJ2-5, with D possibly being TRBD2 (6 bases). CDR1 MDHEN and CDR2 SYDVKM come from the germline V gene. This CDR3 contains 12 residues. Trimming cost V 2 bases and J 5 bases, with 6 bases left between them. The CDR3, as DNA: TGTGCCAGCAGTTTACGGGGGGAGACCCAGTACTTC. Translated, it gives CASSLRGETQYF.